These 32 T cell receptor beta chains were all obtained from the same sample, sequenced in a study of monozygotic twins with inflammatory bowel disease. Reprocessing the 5' RACE reads, TCRdb reports a single entry for every CDR3 protein and omits DNA. This sample's clone table lists under 350,000 distinct CDR3 sequences. Sequences were obtained from blood. The receptor set was obtained from a human donor with ulcerative colitis or Crohn's disease, or a healthy co-twin of an affected twin (not recorded which).

The gene calls are TRBV30 and TRBJ2-6; TCRdb outputs TRBD2, but without DNA this stays unchecked. The CDR3 covers 17 residues. CDR1 is GTSNPN, CDR2 SVGIG, per germline (reference sequence). The CDR3 region is CAWKREVGLSGANVLTF.

V and J are TRBV28 and TRBJ2-6. This CDR3 contains 17 residues. Germline V CDR1 and CDR2: MDHEN, SYDVKM. This CDR3 reads CASSLTGRGSGANVLTF.

This chain connects TRBV5-6 to TRBJ2-2. Per the germline V gene, CDR1 is SGHDT and CDR2 is YYEEEE. The length of the CDR3 is 18 residues. The CDR3 protein is CASSLGVFLLSNTGELFF. Complete variable domain (other parts from reference TRBV5-6 and TRBJ2-2): DAGVTQSPTHLIKTRGQQVTLRCSPKSGHDTVSWYQQALGQGPQFIFQYYEEEERQRGNFPDRFSGHQFPNYSSELNVNALLLGDSALYLCASSLGVFLLSNTGELFFGEGSRLTVL.

The CDR3 protein is CATRRTGQGETQYF. The chain links TRBV15 to TRBJ2-5; the D gene TCRdb calls, TRBD1, cannot be checked with no DNA. Germline lookup yields CDR1 LNHNV and CDR2 YYDKDF (reference sequence). The CDR3 has 14 amino acids.

This sequence joins TRBV3-1 and TRBJ2-1; TCRdb's D gene call, TRBD1, goes unchecked for lack of DNA. From germline, CDR1 is LGHDT and CDR2 YNNKEL (reference sequence). The CDR3 has 16 residues. The CDR3 protein is CASSLRSSRGYNEQFF.

This chain links TRBV29-1 with TRBJ1-1. Germline values: CDR1 SQVTM, CDR2 ANQGSEA. The CDR3 runs 11 residues. CDR3 loop: CSVGKNTEAFF. Variable domain in full (rest from reference TRBV29-1 and TRBJ1-1): SAVISQKPSRDICQRGTSLTIQCQVDSQVTMMFWYRQQPGQSLTLIATANQGSEATYESGFVIDKFPISRPNLTFSTLTVSNMSPEDSSIYLCSVGKNTEAFFGQGTRLTVV.

The V call is TRBV6-6, the J call TRBJ1-4. CDR1 is MNHNY and CDR2 is SVGAGI in the germline V gene (reference sequence). The CDR3 sequence is 14 residues long. The CDR3 is CASTSQGQYEKLFF.

The rearrangement uses TRBV5-4 and TRBJ2-7; TCRdb names TRBD2, which stays unverified in the absence of DNA. The CDR3 has 13 amino acids. Germline assignment: CDR1 SGHNT and CDR2 YYREEE (reference sequence). The CDR3 here is CATKRASSYEQYF.

The CDR3 here is CASSKAPPCRVCGYTF. The rearrangement uses TRBV21-1 and TRBJ1-2. TRBV21-1 is a pseudogene. The CDR3 has 16 amino acids.

The chain joins TRBV11-1 to TRBJ1-4; TCRdb names TRBD1, which stays unverified in the absence of DNA. The CDR3 runs to 18 residues. CDR1 is SGHAT, CDR2 FQDESV, per germline (reference sequence). The CDR3 region is CASSLKYGAAATNEKLFF.

The chain recombines TRBV27 with TRBJ1-1; without DNA, the TCRdb call of TRBD1 cannot be checked. The length of the CDR3 is 14 residues. CDR1 and CDR2 from the germline V gene are MNHEY and SMNVEV (reference sequence). The CDR3 loop is CASSPTGWRTEAFF.

The V gene is TRBV5-1, the J gene TRBJ1-6; TCRdb's D gene call, TRBD1, goes unchecked for lack of DNA. CDR1 SGHRS and CDR2 YFSETQ come from the germline V gene. The CDR3 loop spans 16 amino acids. CDR3 amino acids: CASSSSSGTYNSPLHF. Combining the CDR3 with reference TRBV5-1 and TRBJ1-6 gives the whole variable domain KAGVTQTPRYLIKTRGQQVTLSCSPISGHRSVSWYQQTPGQGLQFLFEYFSETQRNKGNFPGRFSGRQFSNSRSEMNVSTLELGDSALYLCASSSSSGTYNSPLHFGNGTRLTVT.

The chain links TRBV5-1 to TRBJ1-2; the TCRdb call, TRBD1, lacks DNA for checking. Germline CDR1 reads SGHRS; CDR2 reads YFSETQ. The CDR3 contains 13 residues. CDR3 sequence reads: CASSEPGRGGYTF.

V is TRBV4-3 and J is TRBJ2-7. The germline CDR1 and CDR2 sequences are LGHNA and YSLEER. The CDR3 spans 17 residues. The CDR3 sequence: CASSQGMGSGSSYEQYF.

V is TRBV12-3 or TRBV12-4 and J is TRBJ1-6; the D call from TCRdb, TRBD1, cannot be confirmed without DNA. The CDR3 spans 15 residues. CDR3 in amino acids: CASSGRGGTNSPLHF.

This chain joins TRBV29-1 and TRBJ2-7; TCRdb reports TRBD1, a call that lacks DNA to check it against. The germline gives CDR1 SQVTM, CDR2 ANQGSEA. This CDR3 contains 15 residues. CDR3 sequence reads: CSVEGERTAPYEQYF.

V usage is TRBV20-1 and J usage is TRBJ2-6; TCRdb selects TRBD1, and the lack of DNA leaves this call unchecked. Germline values: CDR1 DFQATT, CDR2 SNEGSKA (reference sequence). This CDR3 has 14 amino acids. The CDR3 loop is CSAWSGAGANVLTF.

The V call is TRBV20-1, the J call TRBJ2-7; TCRdb calls TRBD1, which cannot be checked without DNA. Germline assignment: CDR1 DFQATT and CDR2 SNEGSKA (reference sequence). The CDR3 contains 16 residues. Here the CDR3 reads CSARDFAGAPPTIQYF.

V and J are TRBV19 and TRBJ2-7; TCRdb selects TRBD1, and the lack of DNA leaves this call unchecked. CDR3 length: 13 residues. Germline CDR1 and CDR2: LNHDA and SQIVND (reference sequence). This CDR3 reads CASRSPGQYEQYF.

The genes are TRBV24-1 and TRBJ2-6. Germline lookup yields CDR1 KGHDR and CDR2 SFDVKD. CDR3 size: 16 residues. CDR3 loop: CATDEILTMFVNVLTF.

V gene TRBV7-6 combines with J gene TRBJ2-5. From germline, CDR1 is SGHVS and CDR2 FNYEAQ. This CDR3 contains 16 residues. The CDR3: CASSSTGSLGRETQYF.

This chain links TRBV6-1 with TRBJ2-3. Germline V gene data show CDR1 as MNHNS and CDR2 as SASEGT. The CDR3 consists of 14 residues. CDR3 amino acids: CASSSSNLENTQYF.

The chain has TRBV4-1 and TRBJ2-1. Germline CDR1 and CDR2: MGHRA and YSYEKL. The CDR3 has 15 amino acids. The CDR3 here is CASRYSGMDSSEQFF.

This CDR3 reads CASSLVGFGGSPNIQYF. The chain is built from TRBV7-2 and TRBJ2-4; TCRdb proposes TRBD2, but this gene call is untestable without DNA. The CDR3 has 17 amino acids. In germline, CDR1 is SGHTA, CDR2 FQGNSA.

This sequence joins TRBV4-3 and TRBJ2-1; TCRdb picks TRBD2, but there is no DNA to check that call. The length of the CDR3 is 16 residues. Looked up from germline, CDR1 is LGHNA and CDR2 is YSLEER. The CDR3: CASSLSGTSPRNEQFF.

The chain employs TRBV7-2 and TRBJ2-1; as DNA is missing, the TRBD1 call by TCRdb cannot be tested. The CDR3 extends over 12 amino acids. CDR1 and CDR2 (germline): SGHTA, FQGNSA. The CDR3 reads CASSLPRGEQFF.

The chain joins TRBV12-3 or TRBV12-4 to TRBJ2-7. The CDR3 runs 15 residues. CDR3 sequence reads: CASSLRRTSISEQYF.

V and J are TRBV27 and TRBJ2-7; the D call from TCRdb, TRBD1, cannot be confirmed without DNA. CDR1 MNHEY and CDR2 SMNVEV come from the germline V gene (reference sequence). The CDR3 has 17 residues. The CDR3 sequence: CASSKGDRGGLYYEQYF.

V usage is TRBV18 and J usage is TRBJ2-2; TCRdb proposes TRBD2, but this gene call is untestable without DNA. CDR3 length: 16 residues. Germline CDR1 and CDR2: KGHSH and LQKENI. The CDR3: CASSPPLAGNTGELFF.

The chain employs TRBV7-2 and TRBJ2-1; TCRdb picks TRBD2, but there is no DNA to check that call. Germline assignment: CDR1 SGHTA and CDR2 FQGNSA. The CDR3 spans 14 residues. CDR3 region: CASSLVYREGGQFF.

The rearrangement joins TRBV2 to TRBJ2-6. This CDR3 is 11 amino acids long. Germline V gene sequence: CDR1 SNHLY, CDR2 FYNNEI. The CDR3 loop is CASSVGNVLTF.

The chain combines TRBV12-3 or TRBV12-4 with TRBJ1-5; TCRdb's D gene call, TRBD1, goes unchecked for lack of DNA. The CDR3 totals 15 residues. The CDR3 protein is CASSLVRGLEQPQHF.